This TCR beta chain was identified in a study of shared clonotypes between healthy human individuals. In the case of this clone: The antigen is not known.

V was shortened by 3 bases and J by 4 bases, with 15 bases between the two germline ends. Germline lookup yields CDR1 MNHEY and CDR2 SVGAGI. The CDR3 totals 15 residues. Those who donated were healthy HIV-negative adults, with no recent acute infections or vaccinations reported. Memory CD4+ cells were the fraction left after CD45RA+ naive selection. Measured with immunoSEQ multiplex PCR; TCRdb has only the in-frame clones, and not every one. The sample carries fewer than 2.5 million clones, approximately 93% recorded once. Study results and caveats: With a few donors compared, about 5.2% of naive CD4 clonotypes were shared. Larger estimated richness was generally seen in naive subsets than in memory subsets.

The sequence derives from a young man in good health. Some clones in this sample may be carry-over from other donors' samples. The chain has TRBV6-5 and TRBJ1-1; tentative D call: TRBD1 (5 bases). Sequenced sample: naive CD4+ T cells from PBMCs. Subset indicated: CD45RA+ positively selected. The CDR3 DNA is TGTGCCAGCAGTTATTCCGGATGGGGGAGCACTGAAGCTTTCTTT. Translating gives CASSYSGWGSTEAFF.